This T cell receptor beta chain was identified in a study of cytomegalovirus exposure and HLA in healthy donors. The study ran its PCR with 60 Vbeta and 13 Jbeta primers. Here immunoSEQ multiplex PCR was the method, and the copy in TCRdb shows in-frame clones only, minus some. This sample's clone table lists roughly 57,000 clones. The CDR3 has 15 residues. V trimming: 1 base; J trimming: 2 bases; junction bases outside the gene matches: 0. Germline CDR1 is SGHTA and CDR2 is FQGTGA. The J gene is TRBJ2-1, the V gene TRBV7-3; 9 bases map to TRBD2. Sequenced input: PBMCs. The source is a man aged 18 to 29 in good health and CMV-seropositive. The DNA for the CDR3 is TGTGCCAGCAGCTTAAGCGGGAGGGCCTACAATGAGCAGTTCTTC. Encoded protein: CASSLSGRAYNEQFF.